This T cell receptor (beta chain) was captured by sequencing in a study of shared clonotypes between healthy human individuals. The overall study: Per donor, three plates held CD4 naive cells, three held CD4 memory, two held CD8 naive and one held CD8 memory. Study-level findings and limits: Non-shared clonotypes had lower generation probabilities than those shared by all four donors.

V shed 3 bases, J shed 0 bases, and the junction held 8 bases outside the gene matches. The length of the CDR3 is 17 residues. The germline gives CDR1 SGHRS, CDR2 YFSETQ. Replicate PCRs from sorted subsets contained around 200 ng DNA, which is tens of thousands of T cell genomes. Sequencing was performed with immunoSEQ multiplex PCR; in TCRdb, only in-frame clones are kept and a portion is missing. The sample carries 2 million to 2.5 million clones, nearly 97% recorded once. Notes on this clone: Its antigen is unidentified.

J is TRBJ2-7 and V is TRBV5-1; 11 bases match TRBD2. Material: naive CD4+ T cells sorted from blood. Described subset: CD45RA+ positively selected. The TCR sequence derives from a man between 18 and 29 years old in good health. CDR3 nucleotides: TGCGCCAGCAGCTACGGTAGTAGCGGGAGGGGCTCCTACGAGCAGTACTTC. This translates into CASSYGSSGRGSYEQYF.